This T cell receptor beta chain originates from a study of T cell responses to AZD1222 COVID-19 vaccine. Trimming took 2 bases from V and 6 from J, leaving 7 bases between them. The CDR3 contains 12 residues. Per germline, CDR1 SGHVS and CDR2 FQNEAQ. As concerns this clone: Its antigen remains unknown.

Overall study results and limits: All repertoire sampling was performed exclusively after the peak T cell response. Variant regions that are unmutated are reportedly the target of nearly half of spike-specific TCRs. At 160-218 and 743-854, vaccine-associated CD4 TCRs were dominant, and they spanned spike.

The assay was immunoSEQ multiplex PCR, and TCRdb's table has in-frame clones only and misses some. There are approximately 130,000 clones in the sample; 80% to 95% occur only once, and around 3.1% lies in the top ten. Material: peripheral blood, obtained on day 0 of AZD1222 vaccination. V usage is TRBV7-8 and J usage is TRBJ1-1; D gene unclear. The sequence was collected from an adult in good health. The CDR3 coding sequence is TGTGCCAGCAGCTTACAGGTCGCTGAAGCTTTCTTT. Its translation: CASSLQVAEAFF.